This TCR beta chain emerged from a study of yellow fever vaccine responses in identical twins. TCRdb fed the RT-PCR reads into MiXCR, producing one record per CDR3 protein. Seen here are about 19,000 distinct CDR3 sequences, around two thirds observed once, and the top ten hold roughly 2%. The table lists this clonotype with a count of one. Its antigen is unidentified. Study outcomes and limitations: Twins' vaccine T cell response reportedly gave the appearance of partial convergence and partial personalization.

Trimming took 2 bases from V and 5 from J; bases not matched to a gene: 5. Germline CDR1 reads PRHDT; CDR2 reads FYEKMQ (reference sequence). CDR3 length equals 14 residues. This sample comprised T cells from blood (PBMCs), unsorted or a sorted subset (not recorded which), obtained before or after yellow fever vaccination (not recorded which). J is TRBJ1-1 and V is TRBV13; 7 nucleotides line up with TRBD1. This clonotype was sampled from a woman in her late teens or twenties who received the yellow fever vaccine. This chain's CDR3 is CASSLIRGKTEAFF. CDR3 DNA: TGTGCCAGCAGCTTAATCAGGGGGAAAACTGAAGCTTTCTTT.